This entry is about one T cell receptor (beta chain). MiXCR, run by TCRdb on the RT-PCR reads, gives a single entry per CDR3 protein. The sample lists about 680,000 distinct CDR3 sequences, approximately 14% occurring once. The CDR3 covers 16 residues. In germline, CDR1 is SQVTM, CDR2 ANQGSEA. Trimming removed 6 bases at V and 7 bases at J, with 25 bases between. Sequencing input: memory CD4+ T cells from blood. The chain couples TRBV29-1 to TRBJ1-5; possible D gene TRBD1, 5 bases. The TCR was taken from a female donor in good health, serving as a healthy control. This CDR3 reads CSVPTPDTRFGQPQHF. The CDR3 DNA follows: TGCAGCGTCCCTACACCGGACACTAGGTTTGGGCAGCCCCAGCATTTT.